This TCR beta chain was identified during a study of cytomegalovirus exposure and HLA in healthy donors. The donors were members of the roughly 130-subject validation cohort (separate from the roughly 680-subject first cohort). Here immunoSEQ multiplex PCR was the method, and the copy in TCRdb shows in-frame clones only, minus some. The sample shows about 330,000 clones, approximately 86% of them seen only once. This clone was found a few times. The target antigen is unknown. Broader study findings: The authors confirmed in vitro that three CMV-associated chains were specific for CMV antigens. First-cohort TCR clusters tended to co-occur in the roughly 130 validation repertoires, a later analysis found.

The TCR sequence derives from a woman aged 30 to 39 in good health and CMV-seropositive. Sequenced sample: PBMCs.

The CDR3 protein is CASRGGVDGELFF. The CDR3, as DNA: TGCGCCAGCAGGGGTGGTGTGGACGGGGAGCTGTTTTTT. The V gene is TRBV5-1, the J gene TRBJ2-2; D not certain. The CDR3 is 13 residues long. Trimming left V 5 bases short and J 7 bases short, with 12 bases between. Germline loops: CDR1 SGHRS, CDR2 YFSETQ.